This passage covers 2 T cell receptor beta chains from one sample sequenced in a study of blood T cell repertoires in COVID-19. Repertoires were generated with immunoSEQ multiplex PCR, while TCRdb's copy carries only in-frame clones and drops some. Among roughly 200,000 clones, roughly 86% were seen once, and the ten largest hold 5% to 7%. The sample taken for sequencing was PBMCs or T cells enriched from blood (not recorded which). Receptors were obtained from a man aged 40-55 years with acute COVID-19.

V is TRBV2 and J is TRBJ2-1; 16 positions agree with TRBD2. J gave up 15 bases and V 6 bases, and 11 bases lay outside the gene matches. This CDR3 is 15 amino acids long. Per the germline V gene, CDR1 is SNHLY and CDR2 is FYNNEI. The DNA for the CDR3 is TGTGCCAGCAGCCTAGGGACTAGCGGGAGGGCCTGGATGTTCTTC. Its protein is CASSLGTSGRAWMFF. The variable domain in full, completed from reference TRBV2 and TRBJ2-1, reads EPEVTQTPSHQVTQMGQEVILRCVPISNHLYFYWYRQILGQKVEFLVSFYNNEISEKSEIFDDQFSVERPDGSNFTLKIRSTKLEDSAMYFCASSLGTSGRAWMFFGPGTRLTVL.

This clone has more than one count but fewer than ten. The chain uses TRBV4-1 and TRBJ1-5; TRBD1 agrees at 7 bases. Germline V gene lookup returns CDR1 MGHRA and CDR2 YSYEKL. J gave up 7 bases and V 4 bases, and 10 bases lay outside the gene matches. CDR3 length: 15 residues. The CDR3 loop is CASSRTGTVGQPQHF. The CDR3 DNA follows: TGCGCCAGCAGCCGCACCGGGACAGTAGGGCAGCCCCAGCATTTT.